This T cell receptor beta chain was recovered during a study of T cells in Graves' hyperthyroidism and ophthalmopathy. The TCR beta CDR3 regions underwent amplification using RNA transcripts as the source. First-round RT-PCR with HTBI primers amplified the TCR CDR3 region. Via MiXCR, TCRdb re-called the multiplex PCR reads, giving one row per CDR3 protein. This repertoire shows fewer than 800,000 distinct CDR3 sequences, over 15% found once; its top ten account for roughly 8%. This clonotype was picked up a small number of times. This CDR3 is 15 amino acids long. The germline V gene has CDR1 LNHNV and CDR2 YYDKDF (reference sequence). Deletions cut 5 bases from V and 3 bases from J, with 14 bases between.

The V and J genes are TRBV15 and TRBJ1-3, with D possibly being TRBD1 (5 bases). The sequencing input was blood. This receptor was obtained from a man aged 18 to 30 with Graves' hyperthyroidism. In nucleotides, the CDR3 is TGTGCCACCAGCTCTTATGAGGGGCTTGGAAACACCATATATTTT. Amino acid sequence: CATSSYEGLGNTIYF.